This TCR beta chain was found in a study of human T cells and chemical hapten exposure. Germline lookup yields CDR1 MDHEN and CDR2 SYDVKM. This CDR3 is 15 amino acids long. The ends were cut back, 7 bases at V and 6 bases at J, with 22 bases in the middle. Time point meaning: pre-sensitization, week 0. Treatment meaning: therapeutic diphenylcyclopropenone sensitization with weekly scalp DPC. Those who donated were patients with alopecia, 18 to 70 years of age, and suitable for DPC. TCRdb passed the RACE reads through MiXCR, listing each CDR3 protein once. The table shows 180,000 or so distinct CDR3 sequences, with nearly 30% occurring only once.

The chain employs TRBV28 and TRBJ2-7; D not certain. The specimen comprised whole blood, sampled in connection with sensitization to the hapten diphenylcyclopropenone (DPC). This sequence was found in a woman under 40 with alopecia areata. Some clones in this sample may be carry-over from other donors' samples. The CDR3 coding sequence is TGTGCCAGCATCGCTCTACGGGCCCCGTCCCGCGAGCAGTACTTC. Translation gives CASIALRAPSREQYF.